This paragraph covers one TCR beta chain sequence. This clone showed up just once. Its antigen remains unidentified. No per-base quality is available; no much larger clone lies one base away. From its cysteine to its phenylalanine, the CDR3 spans 13 amino acids. Only CDR3 DNA remains: 39 bases, in frame from the first base. V is reduced by 6 bases and J by 6 bases, leaving a spacing of 15 bases between them. The germline V gene supplies CDR1 MNHEY and CDR2 SVGAGI. TCRbeta CDR3 regions were amplified from genomic DNA by means of the immunoSEQ Assay, a bias-controlled multiplex PCR. The source study handled its data this way. The number of nucleated cells in each sample was estimated by amplification of reference gene primers within the assay. Sequence reads were collapsed and filtered to measure the absolute abundance of every unique TCRbeta CDR3 rearrangement. For each sample, productive Simpson clonality was calculated as the square root of Simpson's diversity index over productive rearrangements. The table comes from immuneACCESS by way of TCRdb, which keeps in-frame sequences with V and J called. Part of the clones is missing from these tables; in studies checked, under half for an unresolved V gene and the rest for unknown reasons. V and J calls and clone size are given by that table; D and trimming were obtained from the DNA. This sample is represented by 300,000 to 350,000 clones; roughly nine tenths of them were singletons. Of the sample, less than 3% is held by the ten largest clones.

The record originates from a study of blood T cell repertoires in COVID-19 (dated by TCRdb to about 2020). In the study overall: Samples from collaborators originated in the United States, Italy and Spain and spanned both the acute and convalescent phases of COVID-19. The prospective study material was composed of cDNA or gDNA derived from T cells, B-cell-depleted T cells, or PBMCs. The dataset comprised deeply sampled blood TCRbeta repertoires from subjects exposed to, actively infected with, or recovered from COVID-19. The repertoires were made available in a free public database intended to serve as a resource for research on the immune response to SARS-CoV-2. Samples came from the ongoing ImmuneRACE study (first 160 participants) plus 1,254 subjects from 6 global collaborators. Nearly every sample came with metadata listing a de-identified subject ID, COVID-19 status, age in years and sex. Where HLA class I and class II types were available, the types were taken from metadata supplied by the sample provider, not from assay-based typing.

Beyond this particular receptor, the publication reports: How much clinical and demographic metadata was included differed by source and by participant, and the metadata was provided uncurated.

At one collaborating source in Seattle, patients were enrolled during active infection and were followed longitudinally through the course of disease. Collaborating institutions collected whole blood in K2EDTA tubes following their own protocols. For TCRbeta analysis, collaborators shipped samples in one of three forms: frozen whole blood, isolated PBMCs, or DNA extracted from either of those sample types. Rearrangement joined TRBV6-5 to TRBJ2-7; the D gene identity is not certain. The receptor was derived from a woman in her thirties with COVID-19, enrolled during active disease. Material for sequencing was peripheral blood. The DNA sequence reads TGTGCCAGCAGACCAAACCTCCTAAGCGAGCAGTACTTC. This encodes CASRPNLLSEQYF.